This T cell receptor (beta chain) is from a study of T cell responses to AZD1222 COVID-19 vaccine. The study's findings and limits: Clonal diversity may have been underestimated, and the donors were mostly white British, with more females than males. The reported proportion of spike-specific TCRs targeting unmutated variant regions was nearly half.

The method was immunoSEQ multiplex PCR; TCRdb's version includes in-frame clones alone and lacks a portion of them. The sample consists of some 170,000 clones, about 90% of them appearing once. Germline-derived CDR1 and CDR2 are KGHSH and LQKENI. The CDR3 has 14 residues. The J segment lost 7 bases and the V segment lost 6 bases, leaving 9 bases of the junction unmatched. Notes on this clone: Its antigen is as yet unknown.

The chain links TRBV18 to TRBJ1-2; TRBD1 aligns across 9 bases. The TCR was taken from an adult who received the AZD1222 COVID-19 vaccine. Material: peripheral blood, obtained 28 days after the second AZD1222 dose. CDR3 amino acids: CASSPQTGGFGYTF. The CDR3 nucleotides are TGTGCCAGCTCCCCTCAAACAGGGGGCTTTGGCTACACCTTC.